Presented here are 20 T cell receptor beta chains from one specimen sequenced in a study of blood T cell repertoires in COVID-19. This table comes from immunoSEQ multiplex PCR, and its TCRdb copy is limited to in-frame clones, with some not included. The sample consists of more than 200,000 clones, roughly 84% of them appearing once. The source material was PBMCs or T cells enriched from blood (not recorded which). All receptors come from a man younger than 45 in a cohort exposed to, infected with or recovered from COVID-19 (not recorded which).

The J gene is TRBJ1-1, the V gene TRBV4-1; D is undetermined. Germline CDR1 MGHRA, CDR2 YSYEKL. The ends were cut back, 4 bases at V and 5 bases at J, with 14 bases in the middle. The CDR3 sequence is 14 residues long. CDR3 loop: CASSPRTLWTEAFF. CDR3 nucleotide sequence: TGCGCCAGCAGCCCCCGGACTTTGTGGACTGAAGCTTTCTTT.

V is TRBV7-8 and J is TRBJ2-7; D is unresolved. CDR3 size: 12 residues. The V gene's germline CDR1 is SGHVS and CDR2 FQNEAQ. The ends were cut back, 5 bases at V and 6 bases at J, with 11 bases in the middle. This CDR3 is CASSTRRGEQYF. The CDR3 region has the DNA TGTGCCAGCAGCACCCGCCGCGGCGAGCAGTACTTC.

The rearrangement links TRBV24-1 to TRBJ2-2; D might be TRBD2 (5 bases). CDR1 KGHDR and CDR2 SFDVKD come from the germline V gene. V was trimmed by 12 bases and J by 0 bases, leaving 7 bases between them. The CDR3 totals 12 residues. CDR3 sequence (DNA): TGTGCCTCGGGAACGAACACCGGGGAGCTGTTTTTT. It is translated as CASGTNTGELFF.

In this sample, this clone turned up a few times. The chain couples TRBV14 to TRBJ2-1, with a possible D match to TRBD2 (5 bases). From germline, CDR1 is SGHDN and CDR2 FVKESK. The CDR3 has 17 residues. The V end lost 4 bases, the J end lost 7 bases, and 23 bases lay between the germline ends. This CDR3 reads CASSPNSGGPKRNEQFF. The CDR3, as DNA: TGTGCCAGCAGCCCGAACAGCGGAGGACCCAAAAGAAATGAGCAGTTCTTC. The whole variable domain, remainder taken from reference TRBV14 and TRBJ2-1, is EAGVTQFPSHSVIEKGQTVTLRCDPISGHDNLYWYRRVMGKEIKFLLHFVKESKQDESGMPNNRFLAERTGGTYSTLKVQPAELEDSGVYFCASSPNSGGPKRNEQFFGPGTRLTVL.

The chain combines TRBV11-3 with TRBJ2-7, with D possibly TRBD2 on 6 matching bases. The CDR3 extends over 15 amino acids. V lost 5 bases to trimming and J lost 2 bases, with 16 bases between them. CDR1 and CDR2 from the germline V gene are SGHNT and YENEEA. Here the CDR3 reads CASSPTGDGAYEQYF. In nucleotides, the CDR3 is TGTGCCAGCAGCCCAACGGGGGACGGTGCCTACGAGCAGTACTTC.

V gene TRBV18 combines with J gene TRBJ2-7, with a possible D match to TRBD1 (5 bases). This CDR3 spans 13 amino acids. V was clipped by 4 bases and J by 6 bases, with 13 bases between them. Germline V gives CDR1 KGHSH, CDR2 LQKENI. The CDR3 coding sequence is TGTGCCAGCTCACAACCCACAGGATGCGAGCAGTACTTC. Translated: CASSQPTGCEQYF. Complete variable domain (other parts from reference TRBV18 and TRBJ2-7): NAGVMQNPRHLVRRRGQEARLRCSPMKGHSHVYWYRQLPEEGLKFMVYLQKENIIDESGMPKERFSAEFPKEGPSILRIQQVVRGDSAAYFCASSQPTGCEQYFGPGTRLTVT.

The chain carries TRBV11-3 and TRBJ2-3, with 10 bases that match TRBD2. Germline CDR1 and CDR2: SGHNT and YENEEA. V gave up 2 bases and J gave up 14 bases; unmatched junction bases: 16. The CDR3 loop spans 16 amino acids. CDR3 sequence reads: CASSLKAEPSGSSLYF. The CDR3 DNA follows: TGTGCCAGCAGCTTAAAGGCGGAGCCTAGCGGGAGTTCACTGTATTTT.

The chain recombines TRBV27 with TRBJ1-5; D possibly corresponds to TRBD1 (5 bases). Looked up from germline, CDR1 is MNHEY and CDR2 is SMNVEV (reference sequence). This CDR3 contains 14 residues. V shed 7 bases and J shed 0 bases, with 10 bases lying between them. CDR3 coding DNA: TGTGCCAGCAAAACGGACAATAGCAATCAGCCCCAGCATTTT. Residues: CASKTDNSNQPQHF.

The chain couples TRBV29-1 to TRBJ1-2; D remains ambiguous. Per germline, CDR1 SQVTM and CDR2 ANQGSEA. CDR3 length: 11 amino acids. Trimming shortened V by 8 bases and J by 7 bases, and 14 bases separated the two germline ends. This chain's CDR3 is CSTSTSVGYTF. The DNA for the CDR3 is TGCAGCACGTCAACCTCGGTTGGCTACACCTTC.

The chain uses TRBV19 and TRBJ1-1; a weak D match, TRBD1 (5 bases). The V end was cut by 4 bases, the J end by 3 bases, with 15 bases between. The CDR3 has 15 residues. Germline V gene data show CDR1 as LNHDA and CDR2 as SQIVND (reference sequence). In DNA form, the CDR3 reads TGTGCCAGTAGTACCAGGGCGGTGGTGGACACTGAAGCTTTCTTT. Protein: CASSTRAVVDTEAFF. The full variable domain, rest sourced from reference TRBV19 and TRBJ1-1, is DGGITQSPKYLFRKEGQNVTLSCEQNLNHDAMYWYRQDPGQGLRLIYYSQIVNDFQKGDIAEGYSVSREKKESFPLTVTSAQKNPTAFYLCASSTRAVVDTEAFFGQGTRLTVV.

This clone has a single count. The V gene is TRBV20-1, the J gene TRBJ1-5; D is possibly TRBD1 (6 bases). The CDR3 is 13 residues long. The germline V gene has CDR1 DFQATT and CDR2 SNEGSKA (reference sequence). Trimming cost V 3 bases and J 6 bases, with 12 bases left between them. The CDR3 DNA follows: TGCAGTGCTAGTCAAGGGGGGGGTCAGCCCCAGCATTTT. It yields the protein CSASQGGGQPQHF.

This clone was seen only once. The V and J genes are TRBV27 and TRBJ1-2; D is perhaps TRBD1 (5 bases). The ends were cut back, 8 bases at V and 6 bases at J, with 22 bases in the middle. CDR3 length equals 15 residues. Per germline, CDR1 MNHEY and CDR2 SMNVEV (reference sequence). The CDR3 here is CASLRSGYLRHGYTF. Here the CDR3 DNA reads TGTGCCAGCCTCAGATCAGGGTACTTGAGACATGGCTACACCTTC.

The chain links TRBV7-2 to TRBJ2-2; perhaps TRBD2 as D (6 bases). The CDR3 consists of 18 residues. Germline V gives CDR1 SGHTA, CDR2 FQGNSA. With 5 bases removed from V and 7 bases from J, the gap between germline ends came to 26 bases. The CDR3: CASSPTRGAGVEGGELFF. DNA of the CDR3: TGTGCCAGCAGCCCAACGCGGGGTGCCGGGGTCGAAGGCGGGGAGCTGTTTTTT.

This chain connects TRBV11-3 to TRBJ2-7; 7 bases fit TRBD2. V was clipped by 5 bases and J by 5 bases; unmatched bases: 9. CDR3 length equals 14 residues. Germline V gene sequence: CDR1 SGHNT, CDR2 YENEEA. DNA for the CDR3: TGTGCCAGCAGCCCTGGGGCGGGAGAAGACGAGCAGTACTTC. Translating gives CASSPGAGEDEQYF.

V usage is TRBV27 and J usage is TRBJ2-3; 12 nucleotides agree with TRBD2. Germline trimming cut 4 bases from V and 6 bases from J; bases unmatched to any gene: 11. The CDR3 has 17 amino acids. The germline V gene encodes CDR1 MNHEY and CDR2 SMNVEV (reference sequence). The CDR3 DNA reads TGTGCCAGCAGTTCGACCGGACTAGCGGGACTGGCGGATACGCAGTATTTT. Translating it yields CASSSTGLAGLADTQYF.

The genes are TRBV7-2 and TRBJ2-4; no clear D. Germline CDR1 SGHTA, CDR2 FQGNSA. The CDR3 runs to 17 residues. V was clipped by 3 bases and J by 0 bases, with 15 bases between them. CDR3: CASSLPSYGLAKNIQYF. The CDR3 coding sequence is TGTGCCAGCAGCTTGCCTTCGTACGGGTTAGCCAAAAACATTCAGTACTTC.

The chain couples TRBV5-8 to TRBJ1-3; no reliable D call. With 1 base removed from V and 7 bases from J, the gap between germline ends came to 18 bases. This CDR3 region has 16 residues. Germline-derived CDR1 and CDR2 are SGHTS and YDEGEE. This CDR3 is CASSLNQALIGNTIYF. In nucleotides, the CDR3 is TGTGCCAGCAGCTTGAACCAGGCCCTCATAGGCAACACCATATATTTT.

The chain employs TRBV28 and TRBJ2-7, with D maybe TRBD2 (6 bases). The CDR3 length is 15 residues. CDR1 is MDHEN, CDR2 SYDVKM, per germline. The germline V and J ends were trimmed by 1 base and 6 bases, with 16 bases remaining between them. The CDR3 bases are TGTGCCAGCAGTTTATTGTTCGGGCGGGGTGGCGAGCAGTACTTC. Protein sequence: CASSLLFGRGGEQYF.

The CDR3 loop is CASSDELAGSVEQYF. DNA for the CDR3: TGTGCCAGCAGTGATGAACTAGCGGGATCGGTAGAGCAGTACTTC. The V and J genes are TRBV25-1 and TRBJ2-7; 10 bases map to TRBD2. Germline-derived CDR1 and CDR2 are MGHDK and SYGVNS. This CDR3 contains 15 residues. The V and J ends lost 3 bases and 7 bases, in that order; junction bases with no gene match: 9.

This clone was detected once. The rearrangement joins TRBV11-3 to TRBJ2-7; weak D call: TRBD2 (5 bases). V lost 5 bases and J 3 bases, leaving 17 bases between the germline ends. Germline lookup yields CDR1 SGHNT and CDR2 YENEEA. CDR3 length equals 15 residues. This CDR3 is CASSQLPADFYEQYF. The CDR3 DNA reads TGTGCCAGCAGCCAGCTCCCCGCGGACTTCTACGAGCAGTACTTC. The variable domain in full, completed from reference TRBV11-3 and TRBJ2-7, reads EAGVVQSPRYKIIEKKQPVAFWCNPISGHNTLYWYLQNLGQGPELLIRYENEEAVDDSQLPKDRFSAERLKGVDSTLKIQPAELGDSAVYLCASSQLPADFYEQYFGPGTRLTVT.